Below, 17 T cell receptor beta chains from the same sample are listed, as sequenced in a study of neurological immune-mediated disorders. The time point denotes: longitudinal time-point 2. MiXCR was run by TCRdb on the 5' RACE reads, yielding one entry per CDR3 protein. The sample holds tens of thousands of distinct CDR3 sequences, about 8.9% seen once. The sequenced material came from PBMCs. Receptors originate from a man aged 25-45 years in good health.

This clonotype was detected ten times or more. V gene TRBV7-9 combines with J gene TRBJ2-1; 7 nucleotides line up with TRBD2. With 4 bases clipped from V and 12 bases from J, the junction kept 15 bases outside the gene matches. This CDR3 has 15 residues. Germline CDR1 SEHNR, CDR2 FQNEAQ (reference sequence). The CDR3 coding sequence is TGTGCCAGCAGCTGGATGCCTAGCGGTCCCTCCGGGCAGTTCTTC. Translation gives CASSWMPSGPSGQFF. Drawing the rest from reference TRBV7-9 and TRBJ2-1, the complete variable domain is DTGVSQNPRHKITKRGQNVTFRCDPISEHNRLYWYRQTLGQGPEFLTYFQNEAQLEKSRLLSDRFSAERPKGSFSTLEIQRTEQGDSAMYLCASSWMPSGPSGQFFGPGTRLTVL.

This clonotype was picked up many times. The chain is built from TRBV7-2 and TRBJ2-5; 9 positions agree with TRBD2. The CDR3 spans 14 residues. Germline assignment: CDR1 SGHTA and CDR2 FQGNSA. The ends lost 3 bases at V and 5 bases at J; junction bases unmatched: 4. The DNA for the CDR3 is TGTGCCAGCAGCTTTAGCGGGAGTTGGGAGACCCAGTACTTC. Translation gives CASSFSGSWETQYF.

The table lists this clonotype with many counts. The gene calls are TRBV10-3 and TRBJ1-5, with no clear D. Deletions cut 3 bases from V and 1 base from J, with 4 bases between. The germline V gene encodes CDR1 ENHRY and CDR2 SYGVKD. The CDR3 spans 13 residues. The CDR3 region has the DNA TGTGCCATCAGTGACGCGAGCAATCAGCCCCAGCATTTT. This translates into CAISDASNQPQHF.

This clonotype was recorded many times. The chain uses TRBV5-7 and TRBJ1-5; D gene unclear. TRBV5-7 is an open reading frame whose function is uncertain. Deletions cut 0 bases from V and 3 bases from J, with 7 bases between. The CDR3 sequence is 14 residues long. The CDR3 here is CASSLAQNNQPQHF. CDR3 in DNA: TGTGCCAGCAGCTTGGCACAGAACAATCAGCCCCAGCATTTT.

Many counts were recorded for this clonotype. This chain uses TRBV28 with TRBJ2-3, with D possibly called TRBD1 or TRBD2 (5 bases each). V was shortened by 7 bases and J by 4 bases, with 12 bases between the two germline ends. This CDR3 has 13 residues. Germline V CDR1 and CDR2: MDHEN, SYDVKM. The CDR3 spells CASTLRGADTQYF. The CDR3 DNA sequence: TGTGCCAGCACCCTAAGAGGGGCAGATACGCAGTATTTT.

At least ten counts were recorded for this clonotype. This chain joins TRBV3-1 and TRBJ2-5; the match to TRBD2 covers 13 bases. This CDR3 region has 19 residues. Trimming at V came to 1 base and at J to 5 bases, leaving 13 bases not matched to a gene. Germline V gene sequence: CDR1 LGHDT, CDR2 YNNKEL (reference sequence). This CDR3 reads CASSQVPGLAGRVGETQYF. CDR3 DNA: TGTGCCAGCAGCCAAGTCCCGGGACTAGCGGGAAGGGTTGGTGAGACCCAGTACTTC.

The V gene is TRBV12-3 or TRBV12-4, the J gene TRBJ1-2; no firm D call. The CDR3 is 12 residues long. Trimming shortened V by 6 bases and J by 1 base, and 6 bases separated the two germline ends. CDR3 sequence: CASRQVNYGYTF. Written as DNA, the CDR3 is TGTGCCAGCAGACAAGTTAACTATGGCTACACCTTC.

To note about this clonotype: A much larger clone sits a single nucleotide away, making a read error possible. V gene TRBV5-1 combines with J gene TRBJ1-1, with 9 bases identical to TRBD1. The ends lost 3 bases at V and 11 bases at J; junction bases unmatched: 8. Germline V gives CDR1 SGHRS, CDR2 YFSETQ. The CDR3 extends over 13 amino acids. For the CDR3, the DNA is TGCGCCAGCAGCTGGGACAGGGTTAAAGTCGCTTTCTTT. Amino acid sequence: CASSWDRVKVAFF.

This clonotype was found many times. This chain connects TRBV5-6 to TRBJ2-1; D is perhaps TRBD1 (6 bases). Per the germline V gene, CDR1 is SGHDT and CDR2 is YYEEEE. CDR3 length: 15 residues. Trimming stripped 1 base from V and 0 bases from J, with 8 bases between. This chain's CDR3 is CASSLFRGSYNEQFF. The CDR3, as DNA: TGTGCCAGCAGCTTGTTCAGGGGCTCCTACAATGAGCAGTTCTTC.

This clonotype was seen only a few times. This chain joins TRBV27 and TRBJ2-6, with 12 bases aligning to TRBD1. This CDR3 is 18 amino acids long. From germline, CDR1 is MNHEY and CDR2 SMNVEV (reference sequence). Unmatched junction bases numbered 7, after V lost 5 bases and J lost 2 bases. The CDR3 nucleotides are TGTGCCAGCAGTGGCCGGGACAGGGGGCTTGCTGGGGCCAACGTCCTGACTTTC. This codes for CASSGRDRGLAGANVLTF.

In the case of this clonotype: This may be a read error, as it is one base from a much larger clone. It is likely a read error, because the conserved phenylalanine at the end of the CDR3 is missing. The chain has TRBV5-1 and TRBJ2-5; D gene unclear. CDR3 length: 12 residues. CDR1 is SGHRS, CDR2 YFSETQ, per germline. Trimming shortened V by 4 bases and J by 1 base, and 5 bases separated the two germline ends. The chain's CDR3 is CASSGIQETQYI. The DNA for the CDR3 is TGCGCCAGCAGCGGGATCCAAGAGACCCAGTACATC.

This clonotype came up many times. This chain joins TRBV7-9 and TRBJ2-7; D is perhaps TRBD1 (5 bases). CDR3 size: 12 residues. Trimming removed 6 bases from V and 6 bases from J, with 12 bases in between. Germline V gene sequence: CDR1 SEHNR, CDR2 FQNEAQ (reference sequence). This CDR3 reads CASRTAGLEQYF. CDR3 DNA sequence: TGTGCCAGCAGAACCGCAGGGCTCGAGCAGTACTTC.

This clonotype has a count of ten or more. This rearrangement joins TRBV28 to TRBJ2-7, with a possible D match to TRBD1 (5 bases). V lost 5 bases, J lost 2 bases, and 16 bases lay in between. CDR3 length: 15 residues. The germline V gene has CDR1 MDHEN and CDR2 SYDVKM. CDR3 amino acids: CASSLQDITTYEQYF. Written as DNA, the CDR3 is TGTGCCAGCAGTCTCCAGGACATTACCACCTACGAGCAGTACTTC. The full variable domain, its missing parts supplied by reference TRBV28 and TRBJ2-7, is DVKVTQSSRYLVKRTGEKVFLECVQDMDHENMFWYRQDPGLGLRLIYFSYDVKMKEKGDIPEGYSVSREKKERFSLILESASTNQTSMYLCASSLQDITTYEQYFGPGTRLTVT.

This clonotype was observed many times. V usage is TRBV6-1 and J usage is TRBJ1-1; D is perhaps TRBD1 (5 bases). Germline CDR1 reads MNHNS; CDR2 reads SASEGT. Trimming took off 9 bases at V and 3 bases at J, with 26 bases between the two ends. This CDR3 is 17 amino acids long. The CDR3 nucleotides are TGTGCCAGTTCCGGGGCATACCTGAAACGGTGGCACACTGAAGCTTTCTTT. Its translation: CASSGAYLKRWHTEAFF.

This clonotype was seen repeatedly, ten times or more. The genes are TRBV10-3 and TRBJ2-5; no clear D gene. CDR1 and CDR2 (germline): ENHRY, SYGVKD. The CDR3 totals 16 residues. The V and J ends lost 0 bases and 1 base respectively, with 12 bases between them. The CDR3 coding sequence is TGTGCCATCAGTGAGTCTGGGCAGGTCCCCCAAGAGACCCAGTACTTC. Amino acids: CAISESGQVPQETQYF.

At least ten counts were recorded for this clonotype. This chain uses TRBV29-1 with TRBJ2-3; TRBD2 agrees at 12 bases. The length of the CDR3 is 14 residues. Germline V gene data show CDR1 as SQVTM and CDR2 as ANQGSEA. J lost 1 base, V lost 4 bases, and 0 bases had no gene match. The CDR3 region is CSVGTSGGTDTQYF. For the CDR3, the DNA is TGCAGCGTTGGGACTAGCGGGGGCACAGATACGCAGTATTTT.

This clonotype was observed many times. V is TRBV7-2 and J is TRBJ1-6; D may be TRBD1 (5 bases). Germline values: CDR1 SGHTA, CDR2 FQGNSA. Trimming cost V 3 bases and J 8 bases, with 11 bases left between them. CDR3 length equals 14 residues. CDR3 sequence reads: CASSFRGRDSPLHF. In DNA, the CDR3 is TGTGCCAGCAGCTTTAGGGGTCGAGATTCACCCCTCCACTTT.